The clone carrying this T cell receptor beta chain occurred many times. Its matching antigen is unknown. The CDR3 is made up of 13 amino acids. V lost 5 bases, J lost 2 bases, and 9 bases lay in between. The V gene's germline CDR1 is MNHEY and CDR2 SVGAGI. The data were obtained in a study of Graves' ophthalmopathy and Graves' hyperthyroidism. Exclusion covered patients with other autoimmune diseases or uncontrolled infections (as well as pregnancy or lactation). The PBMCs used were ones drawn from approximately 10 ml of fresh peripheral blood. Overall study findings and caveats: Built on 13 signatures, a model told ophthalmopathy apart from stable hyperthyroidism with about 88% sensitivity and approximately 81% specificity.

The study amplified TCR beta CDR3 regions using RNA transcripts. First-round RT-PCR relied on HTBI primers, and a second-round multiplex PCR came next. TCRdb called the multiplex PCR reads again in MiXCR, with one record for every CDR3 protein. The sample has 400,000 to 500,000 distinct CDR3 sequences, roughly 21% seen once; the top ten hold roughly 3.2%. The chain links TRBV6-5 to TRBJ1-2; D remains ambiguous. The sequencing sample was made of peripheral blood. The source of this sequence is a woman between 18 and 29 years old with stable Graves' hyperthyroidism. CDR3 loop: CASSNGRNYGYTF. The CDR3 nucleotides read TGTGCCAGCAGTAACGGGAGAAACTATGGCTACACCTTC.